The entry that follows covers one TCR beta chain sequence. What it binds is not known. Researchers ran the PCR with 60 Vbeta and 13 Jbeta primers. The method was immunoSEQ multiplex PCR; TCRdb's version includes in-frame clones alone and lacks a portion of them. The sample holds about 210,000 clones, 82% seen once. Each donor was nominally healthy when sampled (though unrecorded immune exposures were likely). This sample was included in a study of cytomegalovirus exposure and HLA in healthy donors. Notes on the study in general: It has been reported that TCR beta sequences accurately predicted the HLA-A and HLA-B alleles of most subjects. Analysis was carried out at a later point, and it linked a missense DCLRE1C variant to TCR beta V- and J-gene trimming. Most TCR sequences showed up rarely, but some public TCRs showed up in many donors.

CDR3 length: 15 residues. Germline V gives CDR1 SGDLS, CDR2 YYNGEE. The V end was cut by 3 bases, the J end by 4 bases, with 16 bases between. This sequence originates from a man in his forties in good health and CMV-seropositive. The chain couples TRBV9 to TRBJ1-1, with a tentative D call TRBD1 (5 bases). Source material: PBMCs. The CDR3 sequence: CASSAGGDGATEAFF. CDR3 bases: TGTGCCAGCAGCGCCGGGGGAGACGGAGCCACTGAAGCTTTCTTT.